Sequencing of this TCR beta chain was carried out in a study of blood T cell repertoires in COVID-19. The overall study: There were acute and convalescent COVID-19 samples, and they came from the United States, Italy and Spain.

The CDR3 loop spans 18 amino acids. Original data processing: Amplification of reference gene primers provided the estimated nucleated cell counts. The assay was immunoSEQ multiplex PCR, and TCRdb's table has in-frame clones only and misses some. That table supplies the V and J calls and clone size; D and trimming were determined from the DNA. In the table there are about 220,000 clones, 86% of which are singletons. V and J are TRBV7-5 and TRBJ1-1; the table's D call of TRBD1 was not tested on the DNA. TRBV7-5 corresponds to a pseudogene. This TCR was sampled from a woman in her 30s who had recovered from COVID-19. The sequencing sample was made of peripheral blood. CDR3 sequence: CVRSPRGTGGQRNTEAFF. The CDR3 coding sequence is TGTGTCAGAAGCCCACGTGGGACAGGGGGTCAAAGGAACACTGAAGCTTTCTTT.